This TCR beta chain was sequenced in a study of blood T cell repertoires in COVID-19. Looking at the study overall: Collection of acute and convalescent COVID-19 samples took place in the United States, Italy and Spain. Sources were T cells, B-cell-depleted T cells, or PBMCs; the material itself was cDNA or gDNA.

The J segment lost 10 bases and the V segment lost 4 bases, leaving 2 bases of the junction unmatched. Per the germline V gene, CDR1 is MNHEY and CDR2 is SMNVEV (reference sequence). The CDR3 sequence is 11 residues long. This clone was observed once. Authors' analysis steps: Nucleated cell counts were estimated from reference gene primer amplification. Generated by immunoSEQ multiplex PCR, the TCRdb table keeps only in-frame clones and is missing some. Clone size and the V and J calls come from that table; the DNA yielded D and trimming. The profile shows 97,000 or so clones, 90% of them singletons. This TCR was recovered from a man in his fifties or sixties with acute or convalescent COVID-19. Specimen: peripheral blood. The gene calls are TRBV27 and TRBJ2-5, with TRBD1 identical over 8 bases. CDR3 protein: CASSSTGDQYF. CDR3 DNA: TGTGCCAGCAGTTCGACAGGGGACCAGTACTTC.